This entry concerns a single T cell receptor (beta chain). This clone's antigen is unknown. Per-base qualities were not stored, and no clone one base away is much larger. To sequence the TCRbeta CDR3 region, genomic DNA was isolated from the sorted cells. The immunoSEQ Assay was used to sequence the TCRbeta CDR3 regions. What TCRdb holds here is the immuneACCESS table cut down to in-frame rearrangements. Part of the clones is not present; checked against another copy, under half of the missing clones reflect an unresolved V gene, and the others are unexplained. For this sample there are about 120,000 clones; about 93% appear just once. The ten largest clones represent roughly 0.15% of the sample. This sample stems from a study of OX40 agonist ivuxolimab in advanced cancers. Study-level background: The costimulatory receptor OX40 (CD134) was targeted by ivuxolimab, a fully human IgG2 agonistic monoclonal antibody. Prior anti-PD-1, anti-PD-L1 or anti-CTLA-4 therapy was permitted, and approximately 42% of dose-escalation patients had received checkpoint inhibitors. Intravenous ivuxolimab was administered to patients every 2 weeks at six dose levels: 0.01, 0.1, 0.3, 1.5, 3 and 10 mg/kg. Peripheral TCRbeta sequencing aimed to test whether ivuxolimab altered TCR sequence diversity and caused clonal T-cell expansion. Partial responses occurred in three dose-escalation patients: two with cutaneous melanoma and one with hepatocellular carcinoma. The dose-escalation cohort was around 83% male with a mean age of approximately 60 years, ranging from roughly 20 to 85. Of the 50 to 55 dose-escalation patients, hepatocellular carcinoma was present in about 20, melanoma in approximately 15, renal cell carcinoma in 9 and head and neck cancer in 9. The monotherapy dose-escalation portion (N = 52 patients) of the phase I ivuxolimab trial is reported in the paper.

Germline trimming amounts to 6 bases on V and 4 bases on J, with 9 as the count of junction bases outside the gene matches. The CDR3 starts with the cysteine, ends with the phenylalanine, and has 15 residues. The entry retains the CDR3 DNA only, 45 bases that are in frame from base 1. Per the germline V gene, SQVTM is the CDR1 and ANQGSEA is the CDR2. The trial excluded patients who had a history of autoimmune disease or who were on systemic immunosuppression. Peripheral blood for TCR sequencing was collected from all dose cohorts at baseline, on cycle 4 day 1, and on cycle 7 day 1. The samples were drawn from a first-in-human, open-label, multicenter phase I dose-escalation trial of ivuxolimab. The trial enrolled adults with locally advanced or metastatic head and neck squamous cell, hepatocellular, melanoma or renal cell carcinoma. CD4+ and CD8+ T cells were sorted separately from peripheral blood before TCR sequencing.

Overall study results and their limits: At doses of 0.1 to 3.0 mg/kg, clonal expansion of both CD4+ and CD8+ blood T cells was observed from baseline to week 6. Low levels of normalized T-cell clonal expansion were also seen in some patients who did not respond. After ivuxolimab, expanded clones were on average more numerous among CD8+ T cells than among CD4+ T cells. Which antigens the clonally expanded peripheral T cells were specific for was not determined. In partial responders in the 0.1-3.0 mg/kg groups, normalized peripheral clonal expansion was found to be among the lowest, especially among CD8+ T cells.

Recombination joined TRBV29-1 with TRBJ2-1, and 10 junction bases match TRBD1. The TCR sequence derives from an adult with an advanced solid tumor such as melanoma, head and neck, liver or kidney cancer. The sequencing used CD4+ or CD8+ T cells sorted from blood, collected in a trial of the OX40 agonist ivuxolimab. The DNA sequence is given as TGCAGCGTGGTCGTCGGGACAGGGGATTACAATGAGCAGTTCTTC. The encoded protein is CSVVVGTGDYNEQFF.